This T cell receptor beta chain was recovered during a study of identifying expanded T cells in peripheral blood. Profiled with immunoSEQ multiplex PCR; TCRdb holds only in-frame clones, not every one. The sample shows about 97,000 clones, 87% of them seen only once. Whole-study findings and limits: Differentially abundant clones: 0.95 to 1.5 between replicates, roughly 16 at 2 to 3 weeks, around 20 at four.

As concerns this clone: Its antigen remains unidentified.

Germline-derived CDR1 and CDR2 are WSHSY and SAAADI. Deletions cut 6 bases from V and 4 bases from J, with 7 bases between. This CDR3 spans 12 amino acids. Sequencing was done on a sample of blood. The V and J genes are TRBV10-2 and TRBJ1-5; unclear D gene. The sequence came from a person aged 18 to 69 in good health. The CDR3 protein is CASSGYNQPQHF. The CDR3 coding sequence is TGCGCCAGCAGCGGCTATAATCAGCCCCAGCATTTT.